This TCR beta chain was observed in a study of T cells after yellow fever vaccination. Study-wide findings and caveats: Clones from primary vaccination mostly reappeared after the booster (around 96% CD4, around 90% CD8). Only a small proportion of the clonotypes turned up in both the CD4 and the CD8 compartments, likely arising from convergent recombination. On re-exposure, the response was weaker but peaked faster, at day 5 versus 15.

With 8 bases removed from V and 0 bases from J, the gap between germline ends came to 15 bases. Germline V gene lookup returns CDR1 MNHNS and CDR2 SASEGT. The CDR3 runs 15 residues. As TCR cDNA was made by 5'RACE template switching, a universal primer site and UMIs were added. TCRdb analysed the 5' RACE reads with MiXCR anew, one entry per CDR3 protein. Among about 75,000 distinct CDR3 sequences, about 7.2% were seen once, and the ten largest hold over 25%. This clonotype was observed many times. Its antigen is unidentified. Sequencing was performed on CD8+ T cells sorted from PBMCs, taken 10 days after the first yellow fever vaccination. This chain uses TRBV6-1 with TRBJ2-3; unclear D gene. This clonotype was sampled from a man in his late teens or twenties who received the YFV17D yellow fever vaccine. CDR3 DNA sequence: TGTGCCAGCTGCTCGACACCGTCTAGCACAGATACGCAGTATTTT. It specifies CASCSTPSSTDTQYF.